Shown below are 8 T cell receptor beta chains from a single sample sequenced in a study of Tregs in tolerant kidney transplant recipients. The assay was immunoSEQ multiplex PCR, and TCRdb's table has in-frame clones only and misses some. This table lists about 48,000 clones. Here the sequenced sample was CD4+ T cells from blood, taken before the transplant. These receptors all stem from a human donor who received a combined kidney and bone marrow transplant.

On this clone: The CDR3 goes on 3 residues after the read ends, and that part is filled in from the germline J gene. The rearrangement links TRBV20-1 to TRBJ2-1, with 10 bases matching TRBD1. Germline V CDR1 and CDR2: DFQATT, SNEGSKA (reference sequence). The CDR3 is 15 residues long. V lost 5 bases, J lost 6 bases, and 10 bases stayed unmatched. CDR3 DNA (partial): TGCAGTGCTTTGCTTACCGGGACAGGGGCCAATGAG. It encodes CSALLTGTGANE. The whole CDR3 reads CSALLTGTGANEQFF.

Turning to this clone: The sequenced fragment ends 3 residues before the CDR3 boundary, so the rest is inferred from the germline J gene. The chain couples TRBV2 to TRBJ1-5; no clear D gene. The CDR3 totals 12 residues. Germline-derived CDR1 and CDR2 are SNHLY and FYNNEI. Trimming pared 4 bases from V and 6 bases from J, leaving 7 bases between. The CDR3 here is CASSATGQPQHF. Partial CDR3 DNA: TGTGCCAGCAGTGCAACGGGTCAGCCC. Using reference TRBV2 and TRBJ1-5 for the parts outside the CDR3, the full variable domain is EPEVTQTPSHQVTQMGQEVILRCVPISNHLYFYWYRQILGQKVEFLVSFYNNEISEKSEIFDDQFSVERPDGSNFTLKIRSTKLEDSAMYFCASSATGQPQHFGDGTRLSIL.

Concerning this clone itself: The sequenced fragment ends 3 residues before the CDR3 boundary, so the rest is inferred from the germline J gene. The rearrangement links TRBV19 to TRBJ2-6; D not resolved. V gave up 4 bases and J gave up 0 bases, with 10 bases separating them. The CDR3 contains 16 residues. Germline V gene sequence: CDR1 LNHDA, CDR2 SQIVND (reference sequence). CDR3 bases read: TGTGCCAGTAGTAGTCAGTTTTCCTCTGGGGCCAACGTC. It translates to CASSSQFSSGANV. The CDR3 in its entirety is CASSSQFSSGANVLTF.

Worth noting for this clone: The observed sequence ends 3 residues before the CDR3 terminus, with the missing tail filled in from the germline J gene. The chain is built from TRBV7-2 and TRBJ2-5, with a possible D match to TRBD1 (5 bases). Germline V gives CDR1 SGHTA, CDR2 FQGNSA. This CDR3 spans 15 amino acids. Trimming removed 1 base at V and 0 bases at J, with 9 bases between. The chain's CDR3 is CASSLGGQYQETQYF. Incomplete CDR3 DNA: TGTGCCAGCAGCTTAGGGGGCCAATACCAAGAGACC.

The chain's CDR3 is CASFPFRSENTEAFF. The DNA read from the CDR3 is TGTGCCAGCTTCCCTTTTAGGAGCGAGAACACTGAA. This chain uses TRBV7-9 with TRBJ1-1, with no clear D. Sequencing ends 3 residues short of the CDR3 end; the germline J gene provides the rest. The length of the CDR3 is 15 residues. Per the germline V gene, CDR1 is SEHNR and CDR2 is FQNEAQ (reference sequence). Trimming took 8 bases from V and 1 from J, leaving 17 bases between them.

On this clone: The read falls 3 residues short of the CDR3 end, and the missing part is taken from the germline J gene. The chain has TRBV10-3 and TRBJ2-3; 7 bases are a match to TRBD2. Germline lookup yields CDR1 ENHRY and CDR2 SYGVKD. V was pared by 4 bases and J by 0 bases, with 4 bases of the junction left unmatched. This CDR3 region has 15 residues. The CDR3 sequence: CAISGLAESTDTQYF. The sequenced part of the CDR3 DNA is TGTGCCATCAGTGGCCTAGCGGAGAGCACAGATACG.

The sequenced CDR3 bases are TGTGCCAGCAATCCCACTAGCGTCCGAGAATATGAG. This codes for CASNPTSVREYE. The whole CDR3 protein is CASNPTSVREYEQFF. The chain is built from TRBV6-2 or TRBV6-3 and TRBJ2-1, with 7 bases identical to TRBD2. The read gets to within 3 residues of the CDR3 end, and the germline J gene fills in the rest. Germline V gene lookup returns CDR1 MNHEY and CDR2 SVGEGT. Trimming took 7 bases from V and 8 from J; bases not matched to a gene: 14. This CDR3 has 15 residues.

A note on this clone: The observed sequence ends 3 residues before the CDR3 terminus, with the missing tail filled in from the germline J gene. The chain employs TRBV18 and TRBJ1-1; 10 bases line up with TRBD1. This CDR3 contains 15 residues. The germline gives CDR1 KGHSH, CDR2 LQKENI. The CDR3 is CASSPVSDRGGEAFF. The DNA read from the CDR3 is TGTGCCAGCTCACCAGTCTCGGACAGGGGGGGGGAA. Filled out from reference TRBV18 and TRBJ1-1, the complete variable domain reads NAGVMQNPRHLVRRRGQEARLRCSPMKGHSHVYWYRQLPEEGLKFMVYLQKENIIDESGMPKERFSAEFPKEGPSILRIQQVVRGDSAAYFCASSPVSDRGGEAFFGQGTRLTVV.